A single sample gave rise to the 30 T cell receptor beta chains below, sequenced in a study of control samples from healthy donors and cancer patients (dated by TCRdb to about 2020). The library was produced with the immunoSEQ multiplex PCR assay. TCRdb retrieved this table from immuneACCESS and kept in-frame rearrangements only. Not all clones are present; in checked studies, unresolved V genes account for under half, and no reason is known for the remainder. A total of about 12,000 clones appear in this sample, 90% to 95% of them only once. Over 13% of the sample lies in the top ten. Material: PBMCs. Receptor source: a man older than 75 with lung cancer.

This chain links TRBV11-2 with TRBJ1-1; D gene ambiguous. V shed 5 bases and J shed 0 bases, with 7 bases lying between them. The CDR3 is 13 residues long. CDR1 and CDR2 from the germline V gene are SGHAT and FQNNGV. DNA for the CDR3: TGTGCCAGCAGCCCAGACCTGAACACTGAAGCTTTCTTT. This sequence encodes CASSPDLNTEAFF.

The rearrangement links TRBV4-3 to TRBJ1-2, with a tentative D call TRBD1 (5 bases). V lost 4 bases to trimming and J lost 4 bases, with 16 bases between them. Per germline, CDR1 LGHNA and CDR2 YSLEER. The CDR3 totals 15 residues. CDR3 sequence (DNA): TGCGCCAGCAGCCGGGGGGATGGGGGTGGCTATGGCTACACCTTC. Protein: CASSRGDGGGYGYTF.

J is TRBJ1-1 and V is TRBV29-1; D not resolved. Germline assignment: CDR1 SQVTM and CDR2 ANQGSEA. This CDR3 region has 11 residues. The V end was cut by 7 bases, the J end by 3 bases, with 9 bases between. In nucleotides, the CDR3 is TGCAGCGCCTCCAGCGACACTGAAGCTTTCTTT. This gives the protein CSASSDTEAFF.

This clone has just one count. CDR3 nucleotides: TGTGCCAGCAGCGTGGCAGGGGGGAAAACTGAAGCTTTCTTT. As protein: CASSVAGGKTEAFF. The chain joins TRBV9 to TRBJ1-1, with 7 bases that match TRBD1. The J segment lost 5 bases and the V segment lost 2 bases, leaving 6 bases of the junction unmatched. The CDR3 is 14 residues long. Germline loops: CDR1 SGDLS, CDR2 YYNGEE. Drawing the rest from reference TRBV9 and TRBJ1-1, the complete variable domain is DSGVTQTPKHLITATGQRVTLRCSPRSGDLSVYWYQQSLDQGLQFLIQYYNGEERAKGNILERFSAQQFPDLHSELNLSSLELGDSALYFCASSVAGGKTEAFFGQGTRLTVV.

This clone was counted between two and nine times. This chain links TRBV5-1 with TRBJ1-4, with 7 bases lining up with TRBD1. V lost 4 bases, J lost 0 bases, and 9 bases stayed unmatched. Germline CDR1 reads SGHRS; CDR2 reads YFSETQ. The CDR3 totals 17 residues. CDR3 sequence reads: CASSGRDSSATNEKLFF. The CDR3 region has the DNA TGCGCCAGCAGCGGACGGGACAGCTCTGCAACTAATGAAAAACTGTTTTTT.

The J gene is TRBJ1-1, the V gene TRBV6-5; D gene ambiguous. Germline V lookup: CDR1 MNHEY, CDR2 SVGAGI. Trimming left V 7 bases short and J 1 base short, with 10 bases between. CDR3 length: 13 residues. The CDR3 here is CASTGTANTEAFF. CDR3 bases: TGTGCCAGCACTGGCACAGCGAACACTGAAGCTTTCTTT.

This sequence joins TRBV24-1 and TRBJ2-3, with D uncertain. V was shortened by 3 bases and J by 3 bases, with 12 bases between the two germline ends. Germline values: CDR1 KGHDR, CDR2 SFDVKD. The CDR3 contains 15 residues. The CDR3: CATSDPAAGTDTQYF. CDR3 nucleotides: TGTGCCACCAGTGATCCCGCCGCCGGGACAGATACGCAGTATTTT.

The chain recombines TRBV28 with TRBJ1-6; D is possibly TRBD1 (6 bases). V shed 5 bases and J shed 10 bases, with 15 bases lying between them. This CDR3 is 14 amino acids long. Looked up from germline, CDR1 is MDHEN and CDR2 is SYDVKM. This CDR3 reads CASSIQGARSPLHF. DNA of the CDR3: TGTGCCAGCAGTATACAGGGAGCTCGGTCACCCCTCCACTTT.

The rearrangement uses TRBV6-5 and TRBJ2-5; tentatively, D is TRBD1 or TRBD2 (5 bases each). The CDR3 is 15 amino acids. Between the trimmed V and J ends, which lost 6 bases and 5 bases, there was a span of 19 bases. In germline, CDR1 is MNHEY, CDR2 SVGAGI. The CDR3 DNA reads as TGTGCCAGCAGGACCGGACAAAACAGAGGGGAGACCCAGTACTTC. It encodes CASRTGQNRGETQYF.

The chain joins TRBV7-9 to TRBJ1-6, with D perhaps TRBD1 (5 bases). The CDR3 spans 14 residues. V was shortened by 3 bases and J by 5 bases, with 8 bases between the two germline ends. CDR1 and CDR2 (germline): SEHNR, FQNEAQ (reference sequence). CDR3: CASSLGTDNSPLHF. Here the CDR3 DNA reads TGTGCCAGCAGCTTGGGGACCGATAATTCACCCCTCCACTTT. Complete variable domain (other parts from reference TRBV7-9 and TRBJ1-6): DTGVSQNPRHKITKRGQNVTFRCDPISEHNRLYWYRQTLGQGPEFLTYFQNEAQLEKSRLLSDRFSAERPKGSFSTLEIQRTEQGDSAMYLCASSLGTDNSPLHFGNGTRLTVT.

This clone appeared a single time. The chain employs TRBV5-1 and TRBJ2-4; 9 bases are a match to TRBD2. CDR1 is SGHRS, CDR2 YFSETQ, per germline. The CDR3 has 16 amino acids. V trimming: 0 bases; J trimming: 9 bases; junction bases outside the gene matches: 10. The CDR3 nucleotides are TGCGCCAGCAGCTTGGGAGTAGCGGGGGCCGGGGGCATTCAGTACTTC. Its translation is CASSLGVAGAGGIQYF.

This clone was recorded once. This chain joins TRBV12-3 or TRBV12-4 and TRBJ1-1; the D gene is possibly TRBD1 (5 bases). The CDR3 totals 13 residues. V shed 5 bases and J shed 6 bases, with 13 bases lying between them. The chain's CDR3 is CASSPGGGSEAFF. In DNA, the CDR3 is TGTGCCAGCAGTCCCGGGGGGGGGTCTGAAGCTTTCTTT.

This clone has only one observation. The chain joins TRBV4-1 to TRBJ1-4; D is unresolved. The V end lost 1 base, the J end lost 0 bases, and 9 bases lay between the germline ends. CDR3 size: 16 residues. Germline V gene sequence: CDR1 MGHRA, CDR2 YSYEKL. DNA of the CDR3: TGCGCCAGCAGCCAAGGTAGCGGGACAACTAATGAAAAACTGTTTTTT. This encodes CASSQGSGTTNEKLFF.

The J gene is TRBJ1-1, the V gene TRBV24-1; D is unresolved. CDR1 KGHDR and CDR2 SFDVKD come from the germline V gene. The CDR3 loop spans 13 amino acids. The V end was cut by 5 bases, the J end by 4 bases, with 10 bases between. In nucleotides, the CDR3 is TGTGCCACCAGTGGGACCCTATCCACTGAAGCTTTCTTT. Its protein is CATSGTLSTEAFF.

V and J are TRBV6-5 and TRBJ2-5, with TRBD1 matching 8 bases. With V trimmed by 5 bases and J by 4 bases, 6 bases remained unmatched. The germline V gene has CDR1 MNHEY and CDR2 SVGAGI. This CDR3 is 14 amino acids long. CDR3 region: CASSRQGFRETQYF. Written as DNA, the CDR3 is TGTGCCAGCAGTAGACAGGGGTTTCGAGAGACCCAGTACTTC.

This chain uses TRBV19 with TRBJ2-3; D not certain. Trimming took off 5 bases at V and 0 bases at J, with 12 bases between the two ends. The CDR3 has 15 residues. CDR1 and CDR2 (germline): LNHDA, SQIVND (reference sequence). CDR3 DNA: TGTGCCAGTAGTTCGGACGGGTTTAGCACAGATACGCAGTATTTT. It yields the protein CASSSDGFSTDTQYF.

The rearrangement uses TRBV6-5 and TRBJ1-1; 7 nucleotides align to TRBD1. Losses at the gene ends were 6 bases for V and 6 bases for J; bases not matched to a gene: 10. Germline V gene data show CDR1 as MNHEY and CDR2 as SVGAGI. The CDR3 runs to 14 residues. The CDR3 DNA follows: TGTGCCAGCAGATATCGGGACAGAAGCGCTGAAGCTTTCTTT. Its translation is CASRYRDRSAEAFF.

The chain uses TRBV5-5 and TRBJ2-7; tentatively, D is TRBD1 (6 bases). This CDR3 is built from 13 residues. V lost 6 bases, J lost 9 bases, and 19 bases lay in between. The germline gives CDR1 SGHKS, CDR2 YYEKEE (reference sequence). The CDR3 loop is CASIIAPGAVQYV. The DNA for the CDR3 is TGTGCCAGCATCATTGCGCCAGGGGCCGTGCAGTACGTC.

The chain combines TRBV28 with TRBJ2-2, with a possible D match to TRBD2 (7 bases). The CDR3 length is 18 residues. V dropped 1 base and J dropped 4 bases, with 19 bases sitting between them. Germline CDR1 reads MDHEN; CDR2 reads SYDVKM. CDR3 DNA sequence: TGTGCCAGCAGTTTATTTCGGGGGCGGGGGCTCAGCACCGGGGAGCTGTTTTTT. The encoded protein is CASSLFRGRGLSTGELFF.

The CDR3 sequence is CASSLAFTVNNEKLFF. Written as DNA, the CDR3 is TGTGCCAGCAGCTTGGCTTTCACAGTCAATAATGAAAAACTGTTTTTT. This rearrangement joins TRBV7-8 to TRBJ1-4; D uncertain. Germline V gene lookup returns CDR1 SGHVS and CDR2 FQNEAQ. The ends were cut back, 3 bases at V and 4 bases at J, with 15 bases in the middle. The CDR3 has 16 residues.

The chain employs TRBV3-1 (or the pseudogene TRBV3-2) and TRBJ2-7, with 8 bases fitting TRBD2. The CDR3 runs 15 residues. The germline CDR1 and CDR2 sequences are LGHDT and YNNKEL (reference sequence). The junction had 5 bases not matched to a gene; V was cut back by 3 bases and J by 1 base. The CDR3 sequence: CASSQPGLGSYEQYF. CDR3 in DNA: TGTGCCAGCAGCCAGCCGGGACTAGGGTCCTACGAGCAGTACTTC.

The genes are TRBV27 and TRBJ1-2; D is unresolved. The CDR3 length is 17 residues. V dropped 2 bases and J dropped 0 bases, with 16 bases sitting between them. CDR1 is MNHEY, CDR2 SMNVEV, per germline (reference sequence). The CDR3 nucleotides read TGTGCCAGCAGTTTAGGATTGCAGGCGGGAGCTAACTATGGCTACACCTTC. Translating it yields CASSLGLQAGANYGYTF.

The genes are TRBV15 and TRBJ1-6; no definite D call. CDR1 is LNHNV and CDR2 is YYDKDF in the germline V gene (reference sequence). The CDR3 covers 14 residues. The V gene lost 0 bases and the J gene lost 10 bases, with 10 bases spanning the gap. The CDR3 is CATSRDWGGSPLHF. The DNA of the CDR3 is TGTGCCACCAGCAGAGATTGGGGAGGATCACCCCTCCACTTT.

The V gene is TRBV15, the J gene TRBJ1-5; 8 bases map to TRBD1. Germline V gene sequence: CDR1 LNHNV, CDR2 YYDKDF (reference sequence). V trimming: 0 bases; J trimming: 0 bases; junction bases outside the gene matches: 10. There are 19 residues in the CDR3. The CDR3 is CATSRDRTGRAYSNQPQHF. The CDR3 bases are TGTGCCACCAGCAGAGACCGGACAGGGAGGGCGTATAGCAATCAGCCCCAGCATTTT.

J is TRBJ2-3 and V is TRBV7-9, with 8 positions matching TRBD2. The junction had 7 bases not matched to a gene; V was cut back by 9 bases and J by 2 bases. This CDR3 is 14 amino acids long. Germline assignment: CDR1 SEHNR and CDR2 FQNEAQ (reference sequence). The CDR3 region has the DNA TGTGCCAGTTTATTAGCGGGGATCACAGATACGCAGTATTTT. Translation: CASLLAGITDTQYF. Looking up the rest from reference TRBV7-9 and TRBJ2-3 gives the full variable domain: DTGVSQNPRHKITKRGQNVTFRCDPISEHNRLYWYRQTLGQGPEFLTYFQNEAQLEKSRLLSDRFSAERPKGSFSTLEIQRTEQGDSAMYLCASLLAGITDTQYFGPGTRLTVL.

This chain connects TRBV7-9 to TRBJ1-2; 9 bases are a match to TRBD1. Losses at the gene ends were 5 bases for V and 5 bases for J; bases not matched to a gene: 6. This CDR3 is 14 amino acids long. In germline, CDR1 is SEHNR, CDR2 FQNEAQ (reference sequence). CDR3 DNA sequence: TGTGCCAGCAGCCCGGGGACAGGGACTTATGGCTACACCTTC. This encodes CASSPGTGTYGYTF.

This clone is a singleton in its sample. The rearrangement uses TRBV19 and TRBJ2-3; D remains ambiguous. Germline CDR1 LNHDA, CDR2 SQIVND (reference sequence). Trimming took off 6 bases at V and 5 bases at J, with 6 bases between the two ends. The CDR3 consists of 11 residues. For the CDR3, the DNA is TGTGCCAGTAGCCACGGAGATACGCAGTATTTT. Its translation: CASSHGDTQYF. The variable domain in full, completed from reference TRBV19 and TRBJ2-3, reads DGGITQSPKYLFRKEGQNVTLSCEQNLNHDAMYWYRQDPGQGLRLIYYSQIVNDFQKGDIAEGYSVSREKKESFPLTVTSAQKNPTAFYLCASSHGDTQYFGPGTRLTVL.

The chain recombines TRBV2 with TRBJ1-6; D not certain. The CDR3 runs 12 residues. V was clipped by 4 bases and J by 10 bases, with 8 bases between them. CDR1 is SNHLY and CDR2 is FYNNEI in the germline V gene. CDR3 nucleotides: TGTGCCAGCAGTGTAGTGAGCTCACCCCTCCACTTT. As protein: CASSVVSSPLHF.

The chain has TRBV5-5 and TRBJ2-2, with no clear D. The germline V and J ends were trimmed by 2 bases and 2 bases, with 7 bases remaining between them. The V gene's germline CDR1 is SGHKS and CDR2 YYEKEE (reference sequence). This CDR3 spans 14 amino acids. CDR3 amino acids: CASSFWPNTGELFF. The CDR3, as DNA: TGTGCCAGCAGCTTCTGGCCAAACACCGGGGAGCTGTTTTTT.

This chain links TRBV7-8 with TRBJ2-1; D is perhaps TRBD2 (6 bases). CDR1 and CDR2 from the germline V gene are SGHVS and FQNEAQ. V lost 7 bases and J 0 bases, leaving 13 bases between the germline ends. There are 15 residues in the CDR3. The CDR3 reads CASTQRGSSYNEQFF. CDR3 nucleotides: TGTGCCAGCACCCAACGGGGGAGCTCCTACAATGAGCAGTTCTTC.